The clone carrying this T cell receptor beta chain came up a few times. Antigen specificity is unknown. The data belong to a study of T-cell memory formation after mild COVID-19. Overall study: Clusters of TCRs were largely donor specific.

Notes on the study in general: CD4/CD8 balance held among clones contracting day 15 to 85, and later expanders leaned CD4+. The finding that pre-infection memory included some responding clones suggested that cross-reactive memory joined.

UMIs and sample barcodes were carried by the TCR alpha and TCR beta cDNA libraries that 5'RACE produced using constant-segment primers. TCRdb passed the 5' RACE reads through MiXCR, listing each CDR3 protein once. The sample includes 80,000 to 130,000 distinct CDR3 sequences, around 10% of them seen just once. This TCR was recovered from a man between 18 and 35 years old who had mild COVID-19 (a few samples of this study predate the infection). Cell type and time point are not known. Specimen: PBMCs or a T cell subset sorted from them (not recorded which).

CDR3 sequence (DNA): TGCGCCAGCAGCCGTTCGCCGGGGGCGACTTACTATGGCTACACCTTC. This sequence encodes CASSRSPGATYYGYTF. J is TRBJ1-2 and V is TRBV4-1, with D tentatively TRBD1 (6 bases). V gave up 4 bases and J gave up 3 bases, with 18 bases separating them. The CDR3 is 16 residues long. Germline V lookup: CDR1 MGHRA, CDR2 YSYEKL.